Reported below is one T cell receptor beta chain. The sample originates from a study of memory CD4+ T cells and cytomegalovirus serostatus. Study context: This sample comes from healthy Belgian adults, several CMV seropositive, approximately 24 seronegative.

Method: immunoSEQ multiplex PCR; TCRdb's copy keeps in-frame clones and lacks some. The table has some 95,000 clones, 75% to 85% seen once. The sort gate was single viable CD3+CD4+CD8-CD45RO+ cells for memory CD4+ T cells. The CDR3 totals 13 residues. V was trimmed by 1 base and J by 7 bases, leaving 7 bases between them. Germline CDR1 SNHLY, CDR2 FYNNEI. The rearrangement joins TRBV2 to TRBJ2-2, with D unclear. The material sequenced was memory CD4+ T cells from blood. The clonotype originates from an adult in good health and CMV-seropositive. The CDR3 spells CASSEEAVGELFF. DNA of the CDR3: TGTGCCAGCAGTGAAGAGGCCGTCGGGGAGCTGTTTTTT. The full variable domain, rest sourced from reference TRBV2 and TRBJ2-2, is EPEVTQTPSHQVTQMGQEVILRCVPISNHLYFYWYRQILGQKVEFLVSFYNNEISEKSEIFDDQFSVERPDGSNFTLKIRSTKLEDSAMYFCASSEEAVGELFFGEGSRLTVL.